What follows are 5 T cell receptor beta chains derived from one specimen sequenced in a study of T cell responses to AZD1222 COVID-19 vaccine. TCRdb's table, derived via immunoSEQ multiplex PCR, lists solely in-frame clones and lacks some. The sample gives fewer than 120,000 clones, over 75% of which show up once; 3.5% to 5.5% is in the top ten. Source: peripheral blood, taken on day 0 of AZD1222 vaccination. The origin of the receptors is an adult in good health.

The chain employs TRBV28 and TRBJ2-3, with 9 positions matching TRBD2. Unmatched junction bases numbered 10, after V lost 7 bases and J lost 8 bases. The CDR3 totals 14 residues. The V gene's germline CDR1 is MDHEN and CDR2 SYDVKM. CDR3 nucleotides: TGTGCCAGCAATCTCCCTAGCGGGATGGGTACGCAGTATTTT. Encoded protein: CASNLPSGMGTQYF.

The CDR3 protein is CASSGSDSYNSPLHF. The CDR3 DNA is TGTGCCAGTAGTGGGAGTGACTCCTATAATTCACCCCTCCACTTT. This sequence joins TRBV19 and TRBJ1-6; the D is unclear. In germline, CDR1 is LNHDA, CDR2 SQIVND (reference sequence). V was shortened by 5 bases and J by 0 bases, with 8 bases between the two germline ends. The CDR3 spans 15 residues.

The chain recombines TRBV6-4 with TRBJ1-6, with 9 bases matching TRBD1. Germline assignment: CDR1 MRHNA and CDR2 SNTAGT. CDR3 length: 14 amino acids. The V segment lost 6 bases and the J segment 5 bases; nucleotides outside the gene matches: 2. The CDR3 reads CASRGQGDNSPLHF. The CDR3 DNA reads TGTGCCAGCAGGGGACAGGGAGATAATTCACCCCTCCACTTT.

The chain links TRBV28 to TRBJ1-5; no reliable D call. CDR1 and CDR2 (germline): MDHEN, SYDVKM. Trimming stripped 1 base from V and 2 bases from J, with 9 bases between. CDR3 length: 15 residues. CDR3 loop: CASSLYGFGNQPQHF. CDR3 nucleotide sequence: TGTGCCAGCAGTTTATACGGGTTTGGCAATCAGCCCCAGCATTTT.

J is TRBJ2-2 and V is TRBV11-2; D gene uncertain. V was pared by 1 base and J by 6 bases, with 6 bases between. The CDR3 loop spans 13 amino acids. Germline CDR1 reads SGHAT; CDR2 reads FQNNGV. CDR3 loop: CASSLVIPGELFF. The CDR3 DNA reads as TGTGCCAGCAGCTTAGTCATACCCGGGGAGCTGTTTTTT.